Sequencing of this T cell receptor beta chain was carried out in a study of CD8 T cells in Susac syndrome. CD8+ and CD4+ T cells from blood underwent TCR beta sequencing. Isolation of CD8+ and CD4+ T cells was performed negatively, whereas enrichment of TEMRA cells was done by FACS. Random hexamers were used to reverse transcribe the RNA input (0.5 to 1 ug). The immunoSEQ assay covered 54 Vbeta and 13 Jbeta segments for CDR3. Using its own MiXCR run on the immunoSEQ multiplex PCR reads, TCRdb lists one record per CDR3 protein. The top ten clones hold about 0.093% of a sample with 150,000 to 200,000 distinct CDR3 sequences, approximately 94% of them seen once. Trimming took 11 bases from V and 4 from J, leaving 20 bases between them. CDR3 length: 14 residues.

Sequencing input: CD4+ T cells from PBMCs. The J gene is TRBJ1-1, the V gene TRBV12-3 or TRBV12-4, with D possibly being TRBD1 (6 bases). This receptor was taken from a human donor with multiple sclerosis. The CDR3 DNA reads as TGTGCCTCCAGACAGGTTGTCCGGGGCACTGAAGCTTTCTTT. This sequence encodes CASRQVVRGTEAFF.